This T cell receptor (beta chain) originates from a study of OX40 agonist ivuxolimab in advanced cancers. For the study at large: Ivuxolimab, which is an agonistic anti-OX40 (CD134) antibody, was administered to the patients. Males comprised 82.7% of the group, whose mean age was about 61 years (range roughly 20 to 85).

This clone was found once. Its antigen is not identified. Profiling relied on immunoSEQ multiplex PCR, and the TCRdb table lists in-frame clones only, not all of them. The repertoire holds over 75,000 clones, with 85% to 95% as singletons. Points from the study as a whole: Compared with CD4+, CD8+ T cells on average had more expanded clones. No determination was made of the antigen specificity of the expanded peripheral T cells.

V was trimmed by 4 bases and J by 5 bases, leaving 17 bases between them. Germline assignment: CDR1 SNHLY and CDR2 FYNNEI. The CDR3 loop spans 15 amino acids. The sequence was collected from an adult with an advanced solid tumor such as melanoma, head and neck, liver or kidney cancer. Sequencing used CD4+ or CD8+ T cells sorted from blood, obtained in a trial of the OX40 agonist ivuxolimab. V is TRBV2 and J is TRBJ2-5; D is perhaps TRBD1 (6 bases). This chain's CDR3 is CASSGGTLQWETQYF. The CDR3 bases are TGTGCCAGCAGTGGAGGGACATTACAATGGGAGACCCAGTACTTC.